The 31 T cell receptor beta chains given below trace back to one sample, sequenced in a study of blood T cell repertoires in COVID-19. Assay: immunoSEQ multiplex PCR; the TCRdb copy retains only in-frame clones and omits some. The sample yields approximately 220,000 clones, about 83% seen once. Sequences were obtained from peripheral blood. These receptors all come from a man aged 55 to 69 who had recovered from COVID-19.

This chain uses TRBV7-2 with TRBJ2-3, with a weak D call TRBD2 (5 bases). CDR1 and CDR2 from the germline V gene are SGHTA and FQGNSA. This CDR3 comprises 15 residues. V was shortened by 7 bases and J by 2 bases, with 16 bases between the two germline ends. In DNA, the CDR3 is TGTGCCAGCACCCCCGGACTGCGCCCCACAGATACGCAGTATTTT. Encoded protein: CASTPGLRPTDTQYF.

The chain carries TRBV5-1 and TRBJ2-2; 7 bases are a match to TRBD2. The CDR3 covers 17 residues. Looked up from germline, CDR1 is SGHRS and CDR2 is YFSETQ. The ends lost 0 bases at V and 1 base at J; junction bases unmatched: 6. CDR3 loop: CASSLGVAGENTGELFF. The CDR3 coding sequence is TGCGCCAGCAGCTTGGGAGTGGCGGGAGAGAACACCGGGGAGCTGTTTTTT.

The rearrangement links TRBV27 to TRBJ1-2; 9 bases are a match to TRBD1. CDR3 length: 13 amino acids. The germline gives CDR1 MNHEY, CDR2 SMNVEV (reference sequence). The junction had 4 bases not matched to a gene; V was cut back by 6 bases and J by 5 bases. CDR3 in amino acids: CASSPGQGYGYTF. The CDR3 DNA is TGTGCCAGCAGCCCGGGACAGGGTTATGGCTACACCTTC.

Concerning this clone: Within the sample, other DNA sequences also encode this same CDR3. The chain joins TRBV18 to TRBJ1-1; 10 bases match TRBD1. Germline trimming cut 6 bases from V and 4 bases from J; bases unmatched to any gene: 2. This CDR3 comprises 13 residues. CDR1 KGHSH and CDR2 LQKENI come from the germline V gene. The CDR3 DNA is TGTGCCAGCTCCAGGGACAGGGGCACTGAAGCTTTCTTT. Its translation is CASSRDRGTEAFF.

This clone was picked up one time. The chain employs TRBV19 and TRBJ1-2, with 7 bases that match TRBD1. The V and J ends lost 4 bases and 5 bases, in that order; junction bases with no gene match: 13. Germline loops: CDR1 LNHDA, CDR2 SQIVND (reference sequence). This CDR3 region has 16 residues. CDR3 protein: CASSTNRQGLYYGYTF. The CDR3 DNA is TGTGCCAGTAGTACTAACCGACAGGGTCTATATTATGGCTACACCTTC.

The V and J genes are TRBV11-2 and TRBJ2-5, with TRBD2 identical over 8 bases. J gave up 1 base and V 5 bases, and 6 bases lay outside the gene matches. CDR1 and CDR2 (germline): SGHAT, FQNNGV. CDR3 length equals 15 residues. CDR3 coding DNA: TGTGCCAGCAGCCCGGGAGGGGCTATCCAAGAGACCCAGTACTTC. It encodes CASSPGGAIQETQYF.

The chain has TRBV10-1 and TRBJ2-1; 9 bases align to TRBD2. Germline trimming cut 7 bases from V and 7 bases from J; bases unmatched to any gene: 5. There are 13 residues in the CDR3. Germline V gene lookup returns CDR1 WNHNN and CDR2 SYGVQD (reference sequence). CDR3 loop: CASTAGGKNEQFF. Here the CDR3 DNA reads TGCGCCAGCACTGCGGGAGGGAAAAATGAGCAGTTCTTC.

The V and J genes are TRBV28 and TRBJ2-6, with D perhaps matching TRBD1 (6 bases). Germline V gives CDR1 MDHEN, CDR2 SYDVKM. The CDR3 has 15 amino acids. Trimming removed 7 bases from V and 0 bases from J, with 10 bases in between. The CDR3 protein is CASTGGGSGANVLTF. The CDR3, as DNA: TGTGCCAGCACTGGGGGCGGCTCTGGGGCCAACGTCCTGACTTTC.

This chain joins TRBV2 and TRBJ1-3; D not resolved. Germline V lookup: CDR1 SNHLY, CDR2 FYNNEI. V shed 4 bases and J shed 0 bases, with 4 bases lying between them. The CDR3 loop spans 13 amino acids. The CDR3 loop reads CASSVRSGNTIYF. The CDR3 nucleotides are TGTGCCAGCAGTGTCCGCTCTGGAAACACCATATATTTT.

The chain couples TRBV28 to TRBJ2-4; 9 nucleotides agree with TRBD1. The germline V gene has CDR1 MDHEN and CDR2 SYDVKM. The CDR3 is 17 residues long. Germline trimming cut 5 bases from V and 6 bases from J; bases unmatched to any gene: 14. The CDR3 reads CASSPPGQGLGRNIQYF. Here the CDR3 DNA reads TGTGCCAGCAGTCCACCGGGACAGGGTTTGGGGAGAAACATTCAGTACTTC.

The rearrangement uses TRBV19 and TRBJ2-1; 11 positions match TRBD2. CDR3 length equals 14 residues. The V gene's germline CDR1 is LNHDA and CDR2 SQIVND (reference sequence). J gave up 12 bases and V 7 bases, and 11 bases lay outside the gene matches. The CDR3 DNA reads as TGTGCCAGTATTAGCGGGGGGGCCCTGGGAAGGCAGTTCTTC. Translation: CASISGGALGRQFF.

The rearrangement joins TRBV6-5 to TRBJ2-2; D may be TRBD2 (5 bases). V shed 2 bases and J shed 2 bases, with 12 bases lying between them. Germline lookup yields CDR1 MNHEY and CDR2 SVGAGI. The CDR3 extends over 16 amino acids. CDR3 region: CASSYEGSKNTGELFF. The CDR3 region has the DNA TGTGCCAGCAGTTACGAGGGCAGCAAAAACACCGGGGAGCTGTTTTTT.

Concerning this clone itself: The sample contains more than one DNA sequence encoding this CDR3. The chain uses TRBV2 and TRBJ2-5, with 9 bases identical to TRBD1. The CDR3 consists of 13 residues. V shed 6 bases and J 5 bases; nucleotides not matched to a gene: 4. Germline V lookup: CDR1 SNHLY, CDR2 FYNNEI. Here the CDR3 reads CASSGTGKETQYF. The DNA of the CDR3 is TGTGCCAGCAGCGGGACAGGGAAGGAGACCCAGTACTTC.

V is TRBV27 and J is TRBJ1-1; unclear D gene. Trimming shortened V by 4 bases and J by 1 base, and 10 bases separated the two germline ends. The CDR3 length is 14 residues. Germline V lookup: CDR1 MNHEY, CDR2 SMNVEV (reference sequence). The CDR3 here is CASSYERGNTEAFF. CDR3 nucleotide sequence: TGTGCCAGCAGTTACGAGCGGGGGAACACTGAAGCTTTCTTT.

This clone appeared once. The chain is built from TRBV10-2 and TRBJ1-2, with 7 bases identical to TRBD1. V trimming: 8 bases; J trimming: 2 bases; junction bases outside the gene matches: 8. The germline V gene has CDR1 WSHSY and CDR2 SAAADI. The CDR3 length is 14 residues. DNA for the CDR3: TGCGCCAGCTCCCTCGACAGGGCGAACTATGGCTACACCTTC. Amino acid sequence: CASSLDRANYGYTF.

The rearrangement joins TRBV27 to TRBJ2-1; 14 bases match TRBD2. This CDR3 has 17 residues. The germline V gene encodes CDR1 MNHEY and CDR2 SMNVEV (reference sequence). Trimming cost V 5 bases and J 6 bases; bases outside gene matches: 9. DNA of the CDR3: TGTGCCAGCAGTCAAAGATCGACTAGCGGGAGGGCCAATGAGCAGTTCTTC. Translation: CASSQRSTSGRANEQFF.

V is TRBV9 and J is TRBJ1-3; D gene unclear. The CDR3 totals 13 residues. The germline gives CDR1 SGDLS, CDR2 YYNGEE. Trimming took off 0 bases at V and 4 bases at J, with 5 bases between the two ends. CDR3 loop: CASSVDGGNTIYF. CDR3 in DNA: TGTGCCAGCAGCGTAGACGGGGGAAACACCATATATTTT.

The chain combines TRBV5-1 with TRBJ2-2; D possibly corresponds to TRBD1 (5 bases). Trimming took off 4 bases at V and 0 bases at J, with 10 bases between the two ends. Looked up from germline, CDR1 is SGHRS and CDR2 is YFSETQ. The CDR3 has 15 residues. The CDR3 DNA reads TGCGCCAGCAGCCCGGACACTTCGAACACCGGGGAGCTGTTTTTT. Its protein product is CASSPDTSNTGELFF.

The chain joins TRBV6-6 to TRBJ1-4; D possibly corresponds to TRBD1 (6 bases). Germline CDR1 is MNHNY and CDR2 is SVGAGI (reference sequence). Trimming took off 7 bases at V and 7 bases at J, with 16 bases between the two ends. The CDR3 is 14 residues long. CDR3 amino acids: CASTTQGSGEKLFF. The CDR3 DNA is TGTGCCAGCACCACCCAGGGGAGCGGTGAAAAACTGTTTTTT.

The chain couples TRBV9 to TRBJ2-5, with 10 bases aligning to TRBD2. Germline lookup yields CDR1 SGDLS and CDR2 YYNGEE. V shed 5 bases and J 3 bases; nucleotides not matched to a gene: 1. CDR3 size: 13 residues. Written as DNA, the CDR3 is TGTGCCAGCAGTGGACTAGCGGAAGAGACCCAGTACTTC. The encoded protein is CASSGLAEETQYF.

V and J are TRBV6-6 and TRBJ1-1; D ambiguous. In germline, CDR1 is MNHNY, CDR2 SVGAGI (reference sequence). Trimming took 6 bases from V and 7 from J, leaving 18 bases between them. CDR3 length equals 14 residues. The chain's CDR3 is CASSLRTEHLEAFF. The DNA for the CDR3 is TGTGCCAGCAGCCTACGGACTGAACACCTTGAAGCTTTCTTT.

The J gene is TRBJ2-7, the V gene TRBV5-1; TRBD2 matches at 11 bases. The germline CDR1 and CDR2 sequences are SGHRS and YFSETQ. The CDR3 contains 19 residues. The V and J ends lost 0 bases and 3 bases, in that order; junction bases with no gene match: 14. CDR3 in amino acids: CASSLEPSGGSTSVYEQYF. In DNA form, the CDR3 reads TGCGCCAGCAGCTTGGAACCTAGCGGGGGGTCCACCTCGGTCTACGAGCAGTACTTC.

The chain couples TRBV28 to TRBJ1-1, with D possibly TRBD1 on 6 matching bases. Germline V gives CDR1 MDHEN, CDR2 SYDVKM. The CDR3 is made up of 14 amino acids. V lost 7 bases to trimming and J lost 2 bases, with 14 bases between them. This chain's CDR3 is CASTLGTQNTEAFF. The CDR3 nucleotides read TGTGCCAGCACCTTGGGGACACAAAACACTGAAGCTTTCTTT.

Here the CDR3 DNA reads TGTGCCAGCAGTTTATCGACAGATACGCAGTATTTT. Translating it yields CASSLSTDTQYF. The chain has TRBV12-3 or TRBV12-4 and TRBJ2-3; no firm D call. The CDR3 has 12 residues. The V and J ends lost 2 bases and 3 bases respectively, with 3 bases between them.

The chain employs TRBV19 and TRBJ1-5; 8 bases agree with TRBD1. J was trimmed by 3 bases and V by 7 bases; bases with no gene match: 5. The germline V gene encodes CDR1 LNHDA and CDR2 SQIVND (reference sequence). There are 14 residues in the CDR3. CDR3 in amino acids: CASTKGQVNQPQHF. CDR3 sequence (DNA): TGTGCCAGTACAAAGGGACAGGTCAATCAGCCCCAGCATTTT.

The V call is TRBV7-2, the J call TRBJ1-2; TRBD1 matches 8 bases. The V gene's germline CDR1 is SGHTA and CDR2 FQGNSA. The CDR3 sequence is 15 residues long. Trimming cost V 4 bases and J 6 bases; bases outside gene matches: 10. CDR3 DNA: TGTGCCAGCAGCTCGCCTCAGGACAGGGCAAATGGCTACACCTTC. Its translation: CASSSPQDRANGYTF. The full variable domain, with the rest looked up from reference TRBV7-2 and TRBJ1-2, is GAGVSQSPSNKVTEKGKDVELRCDPISGHTALYWYRQSLGQGLEFLIYFQGNSAPDKSGLPSDRFSAERTGGSVSTLTIQRTQQEDSAVYLCASSSPQDRANGYTFGSGTRLTVV.

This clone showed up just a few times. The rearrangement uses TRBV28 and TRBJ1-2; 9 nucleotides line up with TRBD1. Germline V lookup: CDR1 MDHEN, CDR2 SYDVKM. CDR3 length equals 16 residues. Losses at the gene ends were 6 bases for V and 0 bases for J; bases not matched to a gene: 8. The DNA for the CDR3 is TGTGCCAGCAGCGCGACAGGGGGGCCACCTAACTATGGCTACACCTTC. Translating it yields CASSATGGPPNYGYTF.

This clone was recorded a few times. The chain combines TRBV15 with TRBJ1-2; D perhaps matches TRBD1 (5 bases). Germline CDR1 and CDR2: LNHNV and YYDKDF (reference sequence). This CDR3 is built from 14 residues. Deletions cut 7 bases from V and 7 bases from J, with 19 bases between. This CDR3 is CATKLGRGLSGYTF. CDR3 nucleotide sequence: TGTGCCACCAAACTCGGAAGGGGTTTGAGTGGCTACACCTTC.

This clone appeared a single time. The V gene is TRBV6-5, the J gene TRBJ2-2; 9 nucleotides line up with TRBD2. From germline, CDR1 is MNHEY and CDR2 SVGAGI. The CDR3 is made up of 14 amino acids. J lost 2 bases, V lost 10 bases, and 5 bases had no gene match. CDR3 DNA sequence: TGTGCCATCAATAGCGGGGGCAACACCGGGGAGCTGTTTTTT. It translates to CAINSGGNTGELFF.

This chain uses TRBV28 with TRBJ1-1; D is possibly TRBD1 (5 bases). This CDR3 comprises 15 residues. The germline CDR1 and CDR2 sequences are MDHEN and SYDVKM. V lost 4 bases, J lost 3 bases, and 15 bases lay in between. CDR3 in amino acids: CASSSPAGPDTEAFF. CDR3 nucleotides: TGTGCCAGCAGTTCCCCCGCAGGGCCCGACACTGAAGCTTTCTTT. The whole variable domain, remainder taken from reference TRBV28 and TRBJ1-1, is DVKVTQSSRYLVKRTGEKVFLECVQDMDHENMFWYRQDPGLGLRLIYFSYDVKMKEKGDIPEGYSVSREKKERFSLILESASTNQTSMYLCASSSPAGPDTEAFFGQGTRLTVV.

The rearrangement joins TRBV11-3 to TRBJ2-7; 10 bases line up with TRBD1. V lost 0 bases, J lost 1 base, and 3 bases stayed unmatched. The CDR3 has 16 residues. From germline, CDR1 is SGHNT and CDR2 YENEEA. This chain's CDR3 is CASSLEGQGESYEQYF. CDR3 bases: TGTGCCAGCAGCTTAGAAGGACAGGGGGAATCCTACGAGCAGTACTTC.